Below are 4 T cell receptor beta chains sequenced from a single sample in a study of T cell repertoires in ileal Crohn's disease. As to time point: neoterminal ileum biopsy at postoperative endoscopy, about 6 months after surgery. The assay was immunoSEQ multiplex PCR, and TCRdb's table has in-frame clones only and misses some. The table lists thousands of clones, about 71% of them singletons. Sequences were obtained from ileal tissue. These receptors all stem from an adult with Crohn's disease.

Only a few counts were recorded for this clone. The chain joins TRBV5-4 to TRBJ2-7; TRBD1 matches 9 bases. This CDR3 is 14 amino acids long. V dropped 0 bases and J dropped 3; count of bases not matched to a gene: 1. Germline V lookup: CDR1 SGHNT, CDR2 YYREEE (reference sequence). The CDR3 reads CASSLGQGGYEQYF. The CDR3 nucleotides are TGTGCCAGCAGCTTGGGACAGGGGGGCTACGAGCAGTACTTC. The entire variable domain, with the rest obtained from reference TRBV5-4 and TRBJ2-7, is as follows: ETGVTQSPTHLIKTRGQQVTLRCSSQSGHNTVSWYQQALGQGPQFIFQYYREEENGRGNFPPRFSGLQFPNYSSELNVNALELDDSALYLCASSLGQGGYEQYFGPGTRLTVT.

A few counts support this clone. The genes are TRBV4-1 and TRBJ2-1; TRBD2 might be the D (6 bases). Germline CDR1 is MGHRA and CDR2 is YSYEKL. The CDR3 has 14 residues. The germline V and J ends were trimmed by 1 base and 15 bases, with 19 bases remaining between them. The CDR3 DNA sequence: TGCGCCAGCAGCCAAGGTGGGCAGACTAGGTCGACGTTCTTC. It translates to CASSQGGQTRSTFF.

This chain joins TRBV9 and TRBJ2-5, with 8 bases lining up with TRBD2. Near its end, the DNA agrees better with TRBJ2-7, so the J call may be wrong. Germline CDR1 and CDR2: SGDLS and YYNGEE. This CDR3 comprises 14 residues. CDR3 region: CASSSPTSAYEQYF. The CDR3 DNA reads as TGTGCCAGCAGCTCCCCGACTAGCGCTTACGAGCAGTACTTC.

Within the sample, this clone is large. This specimen includes other DNA sequences encoding the same CDR3. The chain recombines TRBV5-6 with TRBJ2-7; TRBD1 aligns across 9 bases. Trimming took 4 bases from V and 3 from J; bases not matched to a gene: 5. This CDR3 has 14 residues. Germline V gene lookup returns CDR1 SGHDT and CDR2 YYEEEE. The CDR3 here is CASSLGTGHYEQYF. Written as DNA, the CDR3 is TGTGCCAGCAGCCTGGGGACAGGGCACTACGAGCAGTACTTC. The full variable domain, in which reference TRBV5-6 and TRBJ2-7 provide the parts outside the CDR3, is DAGVTQSPTHLIKTRGQQVTLRCSPKSGHDTVSWYQQALGQGPQFIFQYYEEEERQRGNFPDRFSGHQFPNYSSELNVNALLLGDSALYLCASSLGTGHYEQYFGPGTRLTVT.